This is a list of T cell receptor beta chains from one sample in a study of blood T cell repertoires in COVID-19. Sequenced by immunoSEQ multiplex PCR; TCRdb stores in-frame clones only, minus some. In the table there are tens of thousands of clones, roughly four fifths of which are singletons. The specimen sequenced was peripheral blood. The receptors stem from a human donor with acute or convalescent COVID-19. The donor label of this sample is uncertain. Each CDR3 is given with its conserved first and last residue. The D gene is left open where the match is weak. The size of a clone is reported for some rows only, either as once, few or many, or as a class for expanded clones.

v_call	clone_size	d_call	j_call	cdr3_aa	cdr3_nt
TRBV7-3	NA	TRBD2	TRBJ2-1	CASSLTGRQGGVEQFF	TGTGCCAGCAGCTTAACCGGGCGTCAGGGAGGGGTTGAGCAGTTCTTC
TRBV5-4	NA	TRBD1	TRBJ1-6	CASSPEMGQTNSPLHF	TGTGCCAGCAGCCCCGAGATGGGACAGACAAATTCACCCCTCCACTTT
TRBV5-1	few	TRBD1	TRBJ1-5	CASSLAGQESQPQHF	TGCGCCAGCAGCTTGGCGGGACAGGAGAGTCAGCCCCAGCATTTT
TRBV3-1/TRBV3-2	NA	NA	TRBJ2-4	CASSPEASATNIQYF	TGTGCCAGCAGCCCCGAGGCTAGCGCAACAAACATTCAGTACTTC
TRBV6-5	NA	NA	TRBJ1-6	CASRRTEHSPLHF	TGTGCCAGCAGGCGGACAGAGCATTCACCCCTCCACTTT
TRBV18	NA	TRBD1	TRBJ2-2	CASSPRTGGNTGELFF	TGTGCCAGCTCACCAAGGACAGGGGGGAACACCGGGGAGCTGTTTTTT
TRBV9	NA	NA	TRBJ1-1	CASRAHEGMNTEAFF	TGTGCCAGCAGAGCTCATGAGGGCATGAACACTGAAGCTTTCTTT
TRBV7-2	NA	NA	TRBJ1-2	CASSSGGPPNYGYTF	TGTGCCAGCAGCAGCGGGGGGCCTCCTAACTATGGCTACACCTTC
TRBV4-1	once	NA	TRBJ1-5	CASSQDPQGRAYQPQHF	TGCGCCAGCAGCCAGGATCCACAGGGTCGGGCTTATCAGCCCCAGCATTTT
TRBV7-9	NA	TRBD1	TRBJ2-7	CASRVTGAEQYF	TGTGCCAGCAGAGTGACAGGGGCCGAGCAGTACTTC
TRBV9	NA	TRBD1	TRBJ2-4	CASSPGTGLLDIQYF	TGTGCCAGCAGCCCCGGGACAGGCCTGTTGGACATTCAGTACTTC
TRBV2	NA	NA	TRBJ2-1	CASQVGTGNEQFF	TGTGCCAGCCAAGTGGGGACTGGGAATGAGCAGTTCTTC
TRBV7-9	NA	TRBD1	TRBJ1-4	CASSEGQGANEKLFF	TGTGCCAGCAGCGAGGGACAGGGGGCTAATGAAAAACTGTTTTTT
TRBV11-2	NA	NA	TRBJ1-5	CASSLDGLGNQPQHF	TGTGCCAGCAGCTTAGATGGTTTAGGCAATCAGCCCCAGCATTTT
TRBV5-1	NA	NA	TRBJ2-1	CASSLVGSPNEQFF	TGCGCCAGCAGCTTGGTAGGTAGCCCCAATGAGCAGTTCTTC
TRBV4-1	NA	NA	TRBJ2-3	CASSQYTGASDTQYF	TGCGCCAGCAGCCAGTATACGGGAGCATCAGATACGCAGTATTTT
TRBV6-5	NA	NA	TRBJ1-6	CASSHTGNSPLHF	TGTGCCAGCAGTCACACCGGGAATTCACCCCTCCACTTT
TRBV10-2	NA	TRBD1	TRBJ2-3	CASSAQGAGADTQYF	TGCGCCAGCAGTGCGCAGGGGGCAGGGGCAGATACGCAGTATTTT
TRBV9	NA	TRBD2	TRBJ2-3	CASSVYSGGTDTQYF	TGTGCCAGCAGCGTGTATAGCGGGGGCACAGATACGCAGTATTTT
TRBV28	NA	TRBD1	TRBJ2-1	CASSLWDRTTSYNEQFF	TGTGCCAGCAGTTTATGGGACAGGACCACGTCCTACAATGAGCAGTTCTTC
TRBV11-2	few	NA	TRBJ2-5	CASSPTTGPQETQYF	TGTGCCAGCAGCCCTACGACAGGCCCCCAAGAGACCCAGTACTTC
TRBV19	few	TRBD1	TRBJ1-3	CASYRGQGNTIYF	TGTGCCAGTTACAGGGGGCAAGGAAACACCATATATTTT
TRBV28	NA	NA	TRBJ1-3	CASRASSNTIYF	TGTGCCAGCAGGGCATCTTCAAACACCATATATTTT
TRBV5-8	NA	TRBD2	TRBJ2-3	CASSLGASGGATDTQYF	TGTGCCAGCAGCTTGGGGGCTAGCGGGGGGGCTACAGATACGCAGTATTTT
TRBV5-6	NA	NA	TRBJ1-6	CASSLSSSSYNSPLHF	TGTGCCAGCAGCTTGTCAAGTAGCTCCTATAATTCACCCCTCCACTTT
TRBV6-6	NA	TRBD2	TRBJ2-3	CATADRGGAADTQYF	TGTGCCACCGCGGATCGGGGGGGGGCCGCGGATACGCAGTATTTT
TRBV11-3	NA	NA	TRBJ2-7	CASSLDGQWGEQYF	TGTGCCAGCAGCTTAGATGGACAGTGGGGCGAGCAGTACTTC
TRBV7-8	NA	NA	TRBJ1-5	CASSQVGGVSNQPQHF	TGTGCCAGCAGTCAGGTGGGGGGAGTTAGCAATCAGCCCCAGCATTTT
TRBV3-1/TRBV3-2	NA	NA	TRBJ2-1	CASSQGPGISYNEQFF	TGTGCCAGCAGCCAAGGCCCAGGGATCTCCTACAATGAGCAGTTCTTC
TRBV4-1	NA	NA	TRBJ1-1	CASSQDPGQEAFF	TGCGCCAGCAGCCAAGATCCAGGACAGGAAGCTTTCTTT
TRBV5-5	NA	NA	TRBJ2-7	CASSLSSTWYF	TGTGCCAGCAGCTTGTCGTCAACTTGGTACTTC
TRBV7-2	NA	NA	TRBJ2-6	CASSLGHSGANVLTF	TGTGCCAGCAGCTTAGGACACTCTGGGGCCAACGTCCTGACTTTC
TRBV25-1	NA	NA	TRBJ2-3	CASSGTGARQGITDTQYF	TGTGCCAGCAGTGGTACGGGGGCCAGACAGGGTATCACAGATACGCAGTATTTT
TRBV28	NA	NA	TRBJ1-6	CASRGTHYNSPLHF	TGTGCCAGCAGGGGGACACACTATAATTCACCCCTCCACTTT
TRBV5-1	NA	NA	TRBJ1-2	CASSPDSQPSLNYGYTF	TGCGCCAGCAGCCCGGACAGCCAACCATCTCTTAACTATGGCTACACCTTC
TRBV5-4	once	NA	TRBJ2-3	CASSLTTDTQYF	TGTGCCAGCAGCTTGACTACAGATACGCAGTATTTT
TRBV28	NA	NA	TRBJ1-2	CASSLMGAYGYTF	TGTGCCAGCAGTTTAATGGGGGCCTATGGCTACACCTTC
TRBV28	NA	TRBD2	TRBJ2-1	CASSSPRGDSGGSYNEQFF	TGTGCCAGCAGTTCTCCCCGAGGTGATAGCGGGGGGTCCTACAATGAGCAGTTCTTC
TRBV9	NA	NA	TRBJ2-5	CASSADSYGETQYF	TGTGCCAGCAGCGCCGACTCATACGGAGAGACCCAGTACTTC
TRBV18	once	NA	TRBJ2-2	CASSLLPPRGFTGELFF	TGTGCCAGCTCACTCTTACCCCCTAGGGGATTCACCGGGGAGCTGTTTTTT
TRBV6-5	NA	NA	TRBJ2-7	CASSFGREPYEQYF	TGTGCCAGCAGTTTCGGACGGGAGCCCTACGAGCAGTACTTC
TRBV28	NA	TRBD2	TRBJ2-7	CASSSGTSGIAGEQYF	TGTGCCAGCAGCTCCGGGACTAGCGGGATCGCGGGCGAGCAGTACTTC
TRBV30	few	TRBD1	TRBJ1-2	CATDRGRGYTF	TGTGCCACGGACAGGGGACGTGGCTACACCTTC
TRBV6-5	NA	NA	TRBJ1-5	CAVGQGLGNQPQHF	TGTGCCGTGGGCCAGGGGCTGGGCAATCAGCCCCAGCATTTT
TRBV30	NA	NA	TRBJ1-6	CAWRRTAGAAGNLPLHF	TGTGCCTGGAGGAGAACCGCAGGGGCTGCGGGTAATTTACCCCTCCACTTT
TRBV5-1	NA	NA	TRBJ2-1	CASSLVLGGSYNEQFF	TGCGCCAGCAGCTTGGTTCTCGGGGGCTCCTACAATGAGCAGTTCTTC
TRBV27	NA	TRBD1	TRBJ1-2	CASSTGTGRANYGYTF	TGTGCCAGCAGTACCGGGACAGGGCGAGCTAACTATGGCTACACCTTC
TRBV4-2	NA	NA	TRBJ2-7	CASSQEPQGRYEQYF	TGTGCCAGCAGCCAAGAACCTCAGGGTCGGTACGAGCAGTACTTC
TRBV18	NA	TRBD2	TRBJ2-2	CASSPLAGGKTNTGELFF	TGTGCCAGCTCACCCCTAGCGGGGGGGAAGACGAACACCGGGGAGCTGTTTTTT
TRBV7-2	few	TRBD1	TRBJ1-6	CASSPDRGGSPLHF	TGTGCCAGCAGCCCAGACAGGGGGGGATCACCCCTCCACTTT
TRBV24-1	NA	NA	TRBJ2-2	CATSDPSSSANTGELFF	TGTGCCACCAGTGATCCTAGCTCGTCGGCGAACACCGGGGAGCTGTTTTTT
TRBV10-3	few	TRBD1	TRBJ1-2	CAISESVGQGRNGYTF	TGTGCCATCAGTGAATCGGTGGGACAGGGGAGGAATGGCTACACCTTC